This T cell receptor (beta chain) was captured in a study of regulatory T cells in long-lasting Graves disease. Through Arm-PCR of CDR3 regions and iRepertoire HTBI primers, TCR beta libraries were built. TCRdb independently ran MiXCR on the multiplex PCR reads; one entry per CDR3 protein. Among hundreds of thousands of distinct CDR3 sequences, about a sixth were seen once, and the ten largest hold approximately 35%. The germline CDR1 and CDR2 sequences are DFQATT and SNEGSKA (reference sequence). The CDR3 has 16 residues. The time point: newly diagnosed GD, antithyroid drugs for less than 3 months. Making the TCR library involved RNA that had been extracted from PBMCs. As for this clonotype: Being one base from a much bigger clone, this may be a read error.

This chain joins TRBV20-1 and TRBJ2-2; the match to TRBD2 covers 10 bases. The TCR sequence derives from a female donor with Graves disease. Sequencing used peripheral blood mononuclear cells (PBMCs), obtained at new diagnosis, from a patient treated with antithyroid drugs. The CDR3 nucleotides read TGCAGAGCTAGCACTAGCGGGACTTCGAACACCGGGGAGCTGTTTTTT. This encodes CRASTSGTSNTGELFF.